Each of the 19 T cell receptor beta chains below was sequenced from the same sample in a study of response to subunit inactivated influenza vaccine. TCRdb processed the RT-PCR reads anew with MiXCR; each CDR3 protein has one entry. The table records about 700,000 distinct CDR3 sequences, around 13% of them present only once. This specimen was PBMCs from blood, taken roughly 15 days before vaccination. The receptors originated from a man aged 45 to 65 who received an inactivated influenza vaccine.

This chain connects TRBV11-2 to TRBJ2-7; D ambiguous. CDR3 length: 20 residues. Germline CDR1 SGHAT, CDR2 FQNNGV. V was cut by 5 bases and J by 3 bases, with 32 bases left in between. CDR3 sequence (DNA): TGTGCCAGCAGCGATGACAAAGGGTTTCTAACTGGGAACGTGAACTACGAGCAGTACTTC. It encodes CASSDDKGFLTGNVNYEQYF.

For this clonotype: Relative to the germline gene, one junction end is altered; a read error may explain this. This chain links TRBV7-9 with TRBJ2-1; unclear D gene. The CDR3 has 14 amino acids. The germline V gene encodes CDR1 SEHNR and CDR2 FQNEAQ (reference sequence). CDR3 sequence: CASSLEDEYFEQLF. The DNA for the CDR3 is TGTGCCAGCAGCTTAGAGGACGAGTATTTTGAGCAGCTCTTC.

This clonotype was observed a few times. The chain links TRBV5-6 to TRBJ1-6, with a weak D call TRBD1 (5 bases). The CDR3 has 16 amino acids. Germline-derived CDR1 and CDR2 are SGHDT and YYEEEE. V lost 4 bases, J lost 7 bases, and 18 bases lay in between. In DNA form, the CDR3 reads TGTGCCAGCAGCCCGGGCCAGGGCGGCCCGAATTCACCCCTCCACTTT. Translated: CASSPGQGGPNSPLHF.

V usage is TRBV6-2 or TRBV6-3 and J usage is TRBJ2-5, with TRBD1 as a possible D gene (5 bases). This CDR3 has 14 amino acids. V was clipped by 5 bases and J by 5 bases, with 15 bases between them. Germline CDR1 MNHEY, CDR2 SVGEGT. CDR3 nucleotide sequence: TGTGCCAGCAGTACCTCAGGGTCCTCTGAGACCCAGTACTTC. Protein: CASSTSGSSETQYF.

The V gene is TRBV15, the J gene TRBJ2-3; no definite D call. Looked up from germline, CDR1 is LNHNV and CDR2 is YYDKDF (reference sequence). V lost 1 base and J 1 base, leaving 12 bases between the germline ends. This CDR3 is built from 16 residues. The DNA for the CDR3 is TGTGCCACCAGCAGAGGCCGGAGTGTTGGCACAGATACGCAGTATTTT. It translates to CATSRGRSVGTDTQYF.

This clonotype appeared a few times. This chain connects TRBV5-1 to TRBJ2-6; perhaps TRBD1 as D (5 bases). Between the trimmed V and J ends, which lost 7 bases and 1 base, there was a span of 12 bases. CDR1 is SGHRS and CDR2 is YFSETQ in the germline V gene. The length of the CDR3 is 15 residues. CDR3 nucleotide sequence: TGCGCCAGCCATAATCCAGGGTCTGGGGCCAACGTCCTGACTTTC. Its protein is CASHNPGSGANVLTF.

This clonotype appeared many times. The chain joins TRBV6-2 or TRBV6-3 to TRBJ1-2; tentative D call: TRBD1 (6 bases). Germline V CDR1 and CDR2: MNHEY, SVGEGT. The CDR3 runs to 15 residues. The ends were cut back, 2 bases at V and 2 bases at J, with 12 bases in the middle. The CDR3 nucleotides are TGTGCCAGCAGTTACATTCGACAGGAGAACTATGGCTACACCTTC. It codes for CASSYIRQENYGYTF.

V usage is TRBV25-1 and J usage is TRBJ1-1, with TRBD1 as a possible D gene (5 bases). The CDR3 consists of 16 residues. Deletions cut 3 bases from V and 4 bases from J, with 18 bases between. CDR1 and CDR2 from the germline V gene are MGHDK and SYGVNS. The CDR3 is CASSDGTLHGSTEAFF. CDR3 nucleotide sequence: TGTGCCAGCAGTGATGGGACCCTTCATGGAAGCACTGAAGCTTTCTTT.

This clonotype has a single count. This chain uses TRBV18 with TRBJ2-1, with TRBD2 matching over 7 bases. J was trimmed by 8 bases and V by 3 bases; bases with no gene match: 13. The CDR3 runs 16 residues. CDR1 is KGHSH and CDR2 is LQKENI in the germline V gene. The CDR3 nucleotides read TGTGCCAGCTCACCGCAGACCCCGGGGGGAATGTATGAGCAGTTCTTC. Its protein is CASSPQTPGGMYEQFF.

There are many counts of this clonotype. The chain carries TRBV7-2 and TRBJ1-5; D may be TRBD1 (5 bases). V shed 8 bases and J shed 7 bases, with 15 bases lying between them. This CDR3 has 13 residues. The germline V gene encodes CDR1 SGHTA and CDR2 FQGNSA. The CDR3 nucleotides are TGTGCCAGCTCTACGGGGGTGAGGCAGCCCCAGCATTTT. It codes for CASSTGVRQPQHF.

V usage is TRBV7-2 and J usage is TRBJ1-4; D remains ambiguous. V gave up 5 bases and J gave up 1 base, with 8 bases separating them. CDR3 length: 14 residues. Germline CDR1 reads SGHTA; CDR2 reads FQGNSA. The CDR3 nucleotides are TGTGCCAGCAGCCGCGGAGTAACTAATGAAAAACTGTTTTTT. Protein sequence: CASSRGVTNEKLFF.

The DNA of the CDR3 is TGTGCCAGCAGCCAAATGACAGGGTACGAGCAGTACTTC. This codes for CASSQMTGYEQYF. The gene calls are TRBV14 and TRBJ2-7, with TRBD1 identical over 7 bases. The CDR3 length is 13 residues. Germline assignment: CDR1 SGHDN and CDR2 FVKESK. J was trimmed by 4 bases and V by 2 bases; bases with no gene match: 2.

This clonotype showed up just a few times. V usage is TRBV20-1 and J usage is TRBJ2-7, with 9 positions matching TRBD1. The length of the CDR3 is 15 residues. Per germline, CDR1 DFQATT and CDR2 SNEGSKA (reference sequence). The V segment lost 5 bases and the J segment 6 bases; nucleotides outside the gene matches: 14. The CDR3 protein is CSAWIPGQGSFEQYF. The CDR3 nucleotides are TGCAGTGCTTGGATCCCGGGACAGGGAAGTTTCGAGCAGTACTTC.

This clonotype was counted ten times or more. The chain recombines TRBV15 with TRBJ1-2; 7 nucleotides line up with TRBD1. This CDR3 region has 17 residues. The germline V gene encodes CDR1 LNHNV and CDR2 YYDKDF (reference sequence). J was trimmed by 2 bases and V by 0 bases; bases with no gene match: 9. In nucleotides, the CDR3 is TGTGCCACCAGCAGAGATAGGGGGACAGCCAGAAACTATGGCTACACCTTC. Translated, it gives CATSRDRGTARNYGYTF.

CDR3 loop: CASSQEGGLSGANVLTF. Here the CDR3 DNA reads TGCGCCAGCAGCCAAGAAGGCGGGCTCTCTGGGGCCAACGTCCTGACTTTC. The genes are TRBV4-1 and TRBJ2-6, with TRBD2 as a possible D gene (5 bases). Germline V gene lookup returns CDR1 MGHRA and CDR2 YSYEKL. Between the trimmed V and J ends, which lost 0 bases and 0 bases, there was a span of 9 bases. The CDR3 contains 17 residues.

The chain combines TRBV5-5 with TRBJ2-5, with unresolved D. Trimming removed 4 bases at V and 2 bases at J, with 12 bases between. CDR1 and CDR2 from the germline V gene are SGHKS and YYEKEE (reference sequence). The CDR3 length is 14 residues. The CDR3 loop reads CASSPSVNQETQYF. CDR3 nucleotide sequence: TGTGCCAGCAGCCCAAGCGTGAATCAAGAGACCCAGTACTTC. Drawing the rest from reference TRBV5-5 and TRBJ2-5, the complete variable domain is DAGVTQSPTHLIKTRGQQVTLRCSPISGHKSVSWYQQVLGQGPQFIFQYYEKEERGRGNFPDRFSARQFPNYSSELNVNALLLGDSALYLCASSPSVNQETQYFGPGTRLLVL.

This clonotype has just a few counts. This sequence joins TRBV7-2 and TRBJ1-1; TRBD1 is a possible D gene (5 bases). CDR3 length: 14 amino acids. In germline, CDR1 is SGHTA, CDR2 FQGNSA. The V end lost 5 bases, the J end lost 6 bases, and 16 bases lay between the germline ends. The CDR3 protein is CASSPQGAIPEAFF. CDR3 sequence (DNA): TGTGCCAGCAGCCCCCAGGGCGCGATCCCTGAAGCTTTCTTT.

The chain links TRBV19 to TRBJ2-6, with D unresolved. The CDR3 covers 12 residues. V lost 7 bases to trimming and J lost 6 bases, with 7 bases between them. CDR1 and CDR2 (germline): LNHDA, SQIVND (reference sequence). CDR3 sequence reads: CASNLPANVLTF. The CDR3 DNA reads as TGTGCCAGTAATCTTCCGGCCAACGTCCTGACTTTC. Full variable domain (remainder filled in from reference TRBV19 and TRBJ2-6): DGGITQSPKYLFRKEGQNVTLSCEQNLNHDAMYWYRQDPGQGLRLIYYSQIVNDFQKGDIAEGYSVSREKKESFPLTVTSAQKNPTAFYLCASNLPANVLTFGAGSRLTVL.

The rearrangement uses TRBV29-1 and TRBJ2-1, with D perhaps matching TRBD2 (6 bases). The CDR3 contains 14 residues. Germline CDR1 SQVTM, CDR2 ANQGSEA. The CDR3 region has the DNA TGCAATACCCGGAGGGCCGCGTCCTACAATGAGCAGTTCTTC. It specifies CNTRRAASYNEQFF.